The clone carrying this TCR beta chain was found a few times. Its matching antigen is unknown. This entry is derived from a study of shared clonotypes between healthy human individuals. Overall study results and limits: At large depth, rarefaction still showed sorted-subset sequencing to be incomplete.

The germline V and J ends were trimmed by 3 bases and 8 bases, with 4 bases remaining between them. The CDR3 consists of 10 residues. Germline V gene data show CDR1 as SGHAT and CDR2 as FQNNGV. Into CD45RA+ naive and CD45RA-negative memory subsets, the CD4+ cells were split. In the source study's methods: Filtering differed for immunoSEQ, which gave only junction sequences without quality scores. The protocol was immunoSEQ multiplex PCR, while the TCRdb copy is restricted to in-frame clones and leaves out a portion. V and J calls and clone size are as listed in that table; D and trimming were resolved from the DNA. The sample has around 700,000 clones, approximately 75% seen once.

This chain connects TRBV11-2 to TRBJ1-2; no firm D call. This TCR derives from a woman in her twenties or thirties in good health. The material sequenced was memory CD4+ T cells sorted from blood. Subset reported: CD45RA-negative fraction. CDR3 in DNA: TGTGCCAGCAGCTTGGAGGGCTACACCTTC. Amino acids: CASSLEGYTF.